The 24 T cell receptor beta chains below all came from one sample that was sequenced in a study of cytomegalovirus exposure and HLA in healthy donors. The PCR had 60 Vbeta and 13 Jbeta primers. Produced via immunoSEQ multiplex PCR; TCRdb's table is partial and in-frame only. This table lists 160,000 or so clones. Source material: PBMCs. The receptors were gathered from a man younger than 40 in good health and CMV-seronegative.

The V gene is TRBV19, the J gene TRBJ2-1; 13 bases line up with TRBD2. CDR1 and CDR2 from the germline V gene are LNHDA and SQIVND (reference sequence). The CDR3 has 17 residues. Losses at the gene ends were 6 bases for V and 8 bases for J; bases not matched to a gene: 13. The CDR3 sequence is CASRPGTSGTFGDEQFF. The CDR3 coding sequence is TGTGCCAGTAGGCCGGGGACTAGCGGGACATTTGGGGATGAGCAGTTCTTC.

This rearrangement joins TRBV2 to TRBJ2-7, with 9 bases identical to TRBD1. V shed 6 bases and J 6 bases; nucleotides not matched to a gene: 9. This CDR3 has 14 residues. CDR1 and CDR2 from the germline V gene are SNHLY and FYNNEI. CDR3 DNA sequence: TGTGCCAGCAGAGACATCGGACAGGGGCCCGAGCAGTACTTC. This translates into CASRDIGQGPEQYF.

The CDR3 region is CASSPPGINEQFF. The CDR3 coding sequence is TGTGCCAGCAGCCCCCCCGGGATAAATGAGCAGTTCTTC. This sequence joins TRBV5-4 and TRBJ2-1; weak D call: TRBD2 (5 bases). V dropped 4 bases and J dropped 7 bases, with 12 bases sitting between them. Germline values: CDR1 SGHNT, CDR2 YYREEE (reference sequence). This CDR3 comprises 13 residues.

V is TRBV6-6 and J is TRBJ1-1; D perhaps matches TRBD1 (6 bases). V shed 2 bases and J shed 5 bases, with 15 bases lying between them. The germline V gene has CDR1 MNHNY and CDR2 SVGAGI (reference sequence). The CDR3 loop spans 15 amino acids. CDR3 nucleotide sequence: TGTGCCAGCAGTTACAGGGACACCCTGCGGACTGAAGCTTTCTTT. Encoded protein: CASSYRDTLRTEAFF.

The CDR3 here is CATGYDQPQHF. Here the CDR3 DNA reads TGTGCCACCGGTTACGATCAGCCCCAGCATTTT. V and J are TRBV6-1 and TRBJ1-5, with D hard to call. The CDR3 has 11 residues. Trimming left V 10 bases short and J 5 bases short, with 9 bases between. CDR1 and CDR2 from the germline V gene are MNHNS and SASEGT.

The J gene is TRBJ2-2, the V gene TRBV27; D gene unclear. The germline gives CDR1 MNHEY, CDR2 SMNVEV (reference sequence). Between the trimmed V and J ends, which lost 7 bases and 0 bases, there was a span of 6 bases. This CDR3 has 13 amino acids. CDR3 sequence reads: CASKLSNTGELFF. The CDR3 coding sequence is TGTGCCAGCAAGCTTTCGAACACCGGGGAGCTGTTTTTT.

The chain recombines TRBV5-1 with TRBJ1-1; maybe TRBD1 (5 bases). The CDR3 has 15 amino acids. CDR1 is SGHRS and CDR2 is YFSETQ in the germline V gene. Trimming removed 3 bases from V and 1 base from J, with 13 bases in between. CDR3 residues: CASSYQQAPNTEAFF. CDR3 DNA sequence: TGCGCCAGCAGCTACCAACAGGCGCCGAACACTGAAGCTTTCTTT.

The J gene is TRBJ2-1, the V gene TRBV7-8, with D possibly TRBD1 on 6 matching bases. This CDR3 comprises 16 residues. Germline V CDR1 and CDR2: SGHVS, FQNEAQ. V shed 3 bases and J shed 3 bases, with 15 bases lying between them. The CDR3 loop is CASSFMGALGYNEQFF. The CDR3 bases are TGTGCCAGCAGCTTCATGGGGGCCTTGGGCTACAATGAGCAGTTCTTC.

The J gene is TRBJ2-7, the V gene TRBV4-1; TRBD2 might be the D (6 bases). Germline V CDR1 and CDR2: MGHRA, YSYEKL. V was trimmed by 4 bases and J by 4 bases, leaving 17 bases between them. This CDR3 is 15 amino acids long. The CDR3 region is CASSRLDGGRYEQYF. The CDR3 bases are TGCGCCAGCAGCCGATTGGACGGGGGAAGATACGAGCAGTACTTC.

The chain has TRBV27 and TRBJ2-7; no reliable D call. From germline, CDR1 is MNHEY and CDR2 SMNVEV (reference sequence). The CDR3 runs to 14 residues. V dropped 2 bases and J dropped 0 bases, with 8 bases sitting between them. The CDR3 nucleotides read TGTGCCAGCAGTTTACGCGGAGTCTCCTACGAGCAGTACTTC. It codes for CASSLRGVSYEQYF.

This chain joins TRBV18 and TRBJ2-7; the D gene is possibly TRBD1 (6 bases). Trimming left V 1 base short and J 6 bases short, with 13 bases between. Germline values: CDR1 KGHSH, CDR2 LQKENI. CDR3 length: 14 amino acids. The CDR3: CASSPRTEVSEQYF. The CDR3, as DNA: TGTGCCAGCTCACCACGGACAGAGGTGAGCGAGCAGTACTTC. Filled out from reference TRBV18 and TRBJ2-7, the complete variable domain reads NAGVMQNPRHLVRRRGQEARLRCSPMKGHSHVYWYRQLPEEGLKFMVYLQKENIIDESGMPKERFSAEFPKEGPSILRIQQVVRGDSAAYFCASSPRTEVSEQYFGPGTRLTVT.

CDR3 protein: CASSQGTSAQETQYF. The DNA of the CDR3 is TGTGCCAGCAGCCAGGGGACTAGCGCTCAAGAGACCCAGTACTTC. The chain uses TRBV4-2 and TRBJ2-5, with 10 positions matching TRBD2. The CDR3 contains 15 residues. Germline V gene lookup returns CDR1 LGHNA and CDR2 YNFKEQ. Losses at the gene ends were 3 bases for V and 2 bases for J; bases not matched to a gene: 3.

This chain links TRBV27 with TRBJ1-2; D unclear. There are 13 residues in the CDR3. In germline, CDR1 is MNHEY, CDR2 SMNVEV (reference sequence). Deletions cut 5 bases from V and 4 bases from J, with 11 bases between. The CDR3 DNA is TGTGCCAGCAGTCCCCGGACTCTCTATGGCTACACCTTC. Translating gives CASSPRTLYGYTF.

CDR3 amino acids: CASSSGFRIGNTIYF. The CDR3 DNA follows: TGTGCCAGCAGCTCCGGGTTCCGTATCGGAAACACCATATATTTT. The genes are TRBV7-9 and TRBJ1-3; D gene unclear. The CDR3 extends over 15 amino acids. Germline V CDR1 and CDR2: SEHNR, FQNEAQ (reference sequence). V was pared by 4 bases and J by 4 bases, with 14 bases between.

This chain joins TRBV4-1 and TRBJ2-5; 9 nucleotides line up with TRBD2. V was clipped by 10 bases and J by 5 bases; unmatched bases: 14. This CDR3 region has 15 residues. Germline V lookup: CDR1 MGHRA, CDR2 YSYEKL. In DNA form, the CDR3 reads TGCGCCACACGTCCAGGGACTAGCCGCGAGGAGACCCAGTACTTC. It codes for CATRPGTSREETQYF.

The chain has TRBV4-3 and TRBJ1-2, with D possibly TRBD1 on 6 matching bases. V was cut by 0 bases and J by 8 bases, with 16 bases left in between. CDR1 and CDR2 (germline): LGHNA, YSLEER. The length of the CDR3 is 15 residues. CDR3 residues: CASSQDLQGDSGYTF. The CDR3 DNA is TGCGCCAGCAGCCAAGACTTACAGGGTGATTCGGGCTACACCTTC.

The chain has TRBV7-9 and TRBJ2-7; possible D gene TRBD1, 5 bases. Germline V lookup: CDR1 SEHNR, CDR2 FQNEAQ (reference sequence). The CDR3 has 14 amino acids. V was pared by 1 base and J by 1 base, with 8 bases between. The DNA for the CDR3 is TGTGCCAGCAGCTTAGGGGGCGCATCCTACGAGCAGTACTTC. It codes for CASSLGGASYEQYF.

The rearrangement uses TRBV6-5 and TRBJ2-7, with 12 positions matching TRBD2. The J segment lost 3 bases and the V segment lost 6 bases, leaving 6 bases of the junction unmatched. The CDR3 consists of 15 residues. Per the germline V gene, CDR1 is MNHEY and CDR2 is SVGAGI. CDR3 amino acids: CASSRRLAGVYEQYF. In nucleotides, the CDR3 is TGTGCCAGCAGCCGTAGACTAGCGGGAGTCTACGAGCAGTACTTC.

V and J are TRBV5-1 and TRBJ1-1; no clear D. The V gene lost 5 bases and the J gene lost 0 bases, with 8 bases spanning the gap. The germline V gene encodes CDR1 SGHRS and CDR2 YFSETQ. This CDR3 comprises 13 residues. CDR3 sequence (DNA): TGCGCCAGCAGTTTACAGATGAACACTGAAGCTTTCTTT. Translating gives CASSLQMNTEAFF.

The chain has TRBV6-1 and TRBJ2-5; TRBD1 matches at 7 bases. This CDR3 has 13 amino acids. J gave up 4 bases and V 10 bases, and 9 bases lay outside the gene matches. Germline V gene data show CDR1 as MNHNS and CDR2 as SASEGT. The chain's CDR3 is CATQQGGAETQYF. The CDR3 DNA reads as TGTGCCACCCAGCAAGGGGGCGCAGAGACCCAGTACTTC.

This chain connects TRBV7-6 to TRBJ1-4; D unresolved. V dropped 3 bases and J dropped 4 bases, with 9 bases sitting between them. The CDR3 spans 14 residues. CDR1 and CDR2 from the germline V gene are SGHVS and FNYEAQ. CDR3: CASSFSASNEKLFF. The CDR3 DNA is TGTGCCAGCAGCTTCTCAGCGAGTAATGAAAAACTGTTTTTT.

The chain couples TRBV12-5 to TRBJ1-2; no firm D call. The germline gives CDR1 LGHNT, CDR2 FRNRAP. Deletions cut 9 bases from V and 1 base from J, with 9 bases between. CDR3 size: 12 residues. CDR3 region: CASGRVNYGYTF. In DNA form, the CDR3 reads TGTGCTAGCGGGAGGGTTAACTATGGCTACACCTTC.

The chain couples TRBV5-1 to TRBJ2-3, with 11 bases lining up with TRBD2. This CDR3 is built from 16 residues. With V trimmed by 3 bases and J by 2 bases, 5 bases remained unmatched. Per germline, CDR1 SGHRS and CDR2 YFSETQ. The CDR3 nucleotides are TGCGCCAGCAGCTACTTAGCGGGAGGGGACACAGATACGCAGTATTTT. Its protein is CASSYLAGGDTDTQYF.

V usage is TRBV5-4 and J usage is TRBJ2-5; TRBD1 agrees at 9 bases. The germline gives CDR1 SGHNT, CDR2 YYREEE (reference sequence). The J segment lost 0 bases and the V segment lost 1 base, leaving 1 base of the junction unmatched. The CDR3 covers 15 residues. CDR3 sequence reads: CASSLTGGYQETQYF. CDR3 nucleotide sequence: TGTGCCAGCAGCTTGACAGGGGGCTACCAAGAGACCCAGTACTTC.